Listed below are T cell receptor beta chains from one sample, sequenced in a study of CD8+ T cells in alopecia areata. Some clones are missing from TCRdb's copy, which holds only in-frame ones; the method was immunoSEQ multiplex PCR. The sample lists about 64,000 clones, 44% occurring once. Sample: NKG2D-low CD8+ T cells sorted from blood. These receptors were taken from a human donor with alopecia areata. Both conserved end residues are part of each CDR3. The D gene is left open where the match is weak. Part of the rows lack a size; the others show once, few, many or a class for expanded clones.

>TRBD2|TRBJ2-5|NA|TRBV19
CASSPGGRAAETQYF
TGTGCCAGTAGTCCGGGCGGGAGGGCCGCAGAGACCCAGTACTTC
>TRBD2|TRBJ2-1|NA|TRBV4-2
CASSQVAGAIYNEQFF
TGTGCCAGCAGCCAGGTAGCGGGGGCGATATACAATGAGCAGTTCTTC
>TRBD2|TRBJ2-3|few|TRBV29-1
CSVDRRTSGIYTDTQYF
TGCAGCGTTGACAGGCGGACTAGCGGGATTTACACAGATACGCAGTATTTT
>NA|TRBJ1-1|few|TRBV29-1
CSVDRVAEAFF
TGCAGCGTTGACAGGGTGGCTGAAGCTTTCTTT
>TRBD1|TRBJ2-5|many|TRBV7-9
CASSPRIGSGGGETQYF
TGTGCCAGCAGCCCAAGAATAGGTTCAGGGGGCGGCGAGACCCAGTACTTC
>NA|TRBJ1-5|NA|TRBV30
CAWRPRGNQPQHF
TGTGCCTGGAGGCCAAGGGGGAATCAGCCCCAGCATTTT
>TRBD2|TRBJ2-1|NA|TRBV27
CASSFGLAGVREQFF
TGTGCCAGCAGTTTTGGCCTAGCGGGAGTAAGAGAGCAGTTCTTC
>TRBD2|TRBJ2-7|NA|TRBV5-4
CASSFGGRAAEQYF
TGTGCCAGCAGCTTCGGCGGGAGGGCCGCCGAGCAGTACTTC
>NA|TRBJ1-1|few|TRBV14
CASSYVGDPNTEAFF
TGTGCCAGCAGCTACGTAGGGGACCCGAACACTGAAGCTTTCTTT
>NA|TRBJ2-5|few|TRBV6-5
CASSVLGGQETQYF
TGTGCCAGCAGTGTCTTGGGGGGCCAAGAGACCCAGTACTTC
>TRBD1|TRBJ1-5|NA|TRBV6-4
CASTSRDSNQPQHF
TGTGCCAGCACCTCCCGGGACAGTAATCAGCCCCAGCATTTT
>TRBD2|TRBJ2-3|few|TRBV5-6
CASSLSLAGFLDTQYF
TGTGCCAGCAGCTTGTCACTAGCGGGGTTCTTGGATACGCAGTATTTT
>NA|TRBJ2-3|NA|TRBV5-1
CASSFPGEADTQYF
TGCGCCAGCAGCTTTCCAGGGGAGGCAGATACGCAGTATTTT
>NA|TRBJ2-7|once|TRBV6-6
CASSYDPRGYEQYF
TGTGCCAGCAGTTACGACCCACGGGGCTACGAGCAGTACTTC
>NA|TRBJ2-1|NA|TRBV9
CASSAPPNEQFF
TGTGCCAGCAGCGCCCCCCCCAATGAGCAGTTCTTC
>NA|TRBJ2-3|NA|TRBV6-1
CASCPTSIDTQYF
TGTGCCAGCTGCCCGACTAGTATCGATACGCAGTATTTT
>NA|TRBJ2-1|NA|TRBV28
CASSLTRDEQFF
TGTGCCAGCAGTTTAACAAGGGATGAGCAGTTCTTC
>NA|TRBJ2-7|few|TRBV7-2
CASSLTPTYEQYF
TGTGCCAGCAGCTTAACCCCCACCTACGAGCAGTACTTC
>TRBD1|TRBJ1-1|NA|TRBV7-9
CASSSGQGVFRAFF
TGTGCCAGCAGCTCGGGACAGGGGGTGTTTAGAGCTTTCTTT
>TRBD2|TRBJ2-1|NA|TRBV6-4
CASSEEVAGGHEQFF
TGTGCCAGCAGTGAGGAGGTAGCGGGAGGGCATGAGCAGTTCTTC
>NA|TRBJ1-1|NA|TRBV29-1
CSVGRGTEAFF
TGCAGCGTTGGCAGGGGAACTGAAGCTTTCTTT
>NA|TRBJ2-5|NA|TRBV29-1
CSVQFQYQETQYF
TGCAGCGTTCAATTCCAGTACCAAGAGACCCAGTACTTC
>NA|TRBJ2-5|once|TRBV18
CASSPDGDARGTQYF
TGTGCCAGCTCACCCGACGGCGACGCCCGGGGGACCCAGTACTTC
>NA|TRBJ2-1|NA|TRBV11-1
CASSFPSSYNEQFF
TGTGCCAGCAGCTTTCCTAGTTCCTACAATGAGCAGTTCTTC
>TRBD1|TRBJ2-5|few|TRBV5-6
CASSYRGREETQYF
TGTGCCAGCAGCTACAGGGGGCGCGAGGAGACCCAGTACTTC
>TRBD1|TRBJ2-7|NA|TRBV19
CASGERGQIDEQYF
TGTGCCAGTGGCGAAAGGGGACAGATCGACGAGCAGTACTTC
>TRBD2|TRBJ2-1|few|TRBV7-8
CASSLPTDGRVDNEQFF
TGTGCCAGCAGCTTACCGACCGACGGGAGGGTAGATAATGAGCAGTTCTTC
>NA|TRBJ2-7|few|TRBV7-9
CASTNMPGPHEQYF
TGTGCCAGCACCAACATGCCGGGACCCCACGAGCAGTACTTC
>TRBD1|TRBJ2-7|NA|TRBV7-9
CATQGAPLKDEQYF
TGTGCCACACAGGGGGCCCCCTTGAAGGACGAGCAGTACTTC
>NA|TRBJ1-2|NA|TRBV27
CASSLSPGGQRGYTF
TGTGCCAGCAGTTTATCTCCGGGAGGTCAAAGGGGCTACACCTTC
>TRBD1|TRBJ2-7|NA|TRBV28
CASRSTLLGTDAYEQYF
TGTGCCAGCAGATCGACCTTACTCGGGACAGACGCCTACGAGCAGTACTTC
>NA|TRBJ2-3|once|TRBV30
CAWSVPGWSLHSTDTQYF
TGTGCCTGGAGTGTACCGGGCTGGTCCCTCCATAGCACAGATACGCAGTATTTT
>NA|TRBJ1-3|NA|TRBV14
CASSQGTGTTGNTIYF
TGTGCCAGCAGCCAAGGTACCGGGACAACTGGAAACACCATATATTTT
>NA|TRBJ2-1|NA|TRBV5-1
CASSLYQPSYNEQFF
TGCGCCAGCAGCTTGTATCAGCCTTCCTACAATGAGCAGTTCTTC
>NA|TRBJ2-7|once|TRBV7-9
CASSPRQGRVDEQYF
TGTGCCAGCAGCCCTCGACAGGGGAGGGTTGACGAGCAGTACTTC
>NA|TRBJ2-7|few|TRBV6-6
CASSSDGFYEQYF
TGTGCCAGCAGTTCAGACGGTTTCTACGAGCAGTACTTC
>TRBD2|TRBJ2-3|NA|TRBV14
CASSQTPGLAGVADTQYF
TGTGCCAGCAGCCAAACCCCGGGACTAGCGGGAGTTGCAGATACGCAGTATTTT
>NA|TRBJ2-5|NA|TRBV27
CASSFLGQETQYF
TGTGCCAGCAGTTTTCTCGGCCAAGAGACCCAGTACTTC
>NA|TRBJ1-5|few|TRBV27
CASGNQPQHF
TGTGCCAGCGGTAATCAGCCCCAGCATTTT
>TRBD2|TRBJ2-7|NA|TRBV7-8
CASSLAAGGSSYEQYF
TGTGCCAGCAGCTTAGCAGCGGGAGGGAGCTCCTACGAGCAGTACTTC
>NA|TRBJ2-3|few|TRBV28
CASTPGKDTQYF
TGTGCCAGCACCCCTGGGAAGGATACGCAGTATTTT
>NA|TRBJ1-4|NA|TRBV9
CASSASGANEKLFF
TGTGCCAGCAGCGCATCCGGGGCTAATGAAAAACTGTTTTTT
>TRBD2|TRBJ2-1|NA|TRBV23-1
CASSESWTSGDTMGNEQFF
TGCGCCAGCAGTGAGAGCTGGACTAGCGGGGACACAATGGGTAATGAGCAGTTCTTC
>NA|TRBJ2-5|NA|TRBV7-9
CASSLIVETQYF
TGTGCCAGCAGCTTAATAGTGGAGACCCAGTACTTC
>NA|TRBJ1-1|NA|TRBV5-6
CASSLEGNTEAFF
TGTGCCAGCAGCTTGGAAGGGAACACTGAAGCTTTCTTT
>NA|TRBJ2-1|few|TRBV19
CASSVVGSSYNEQFF
TGTGCCAGTAGCGTAGTGGGTAGCTCCTACAATGAGCAGTTCTTC
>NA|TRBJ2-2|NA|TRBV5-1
CASSLPMNTGELFF
TGCGCCAGCAGCTTGCCTATGAACACCGGGGAGCTGTTTTTT
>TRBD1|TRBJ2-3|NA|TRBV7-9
CASSLVRQGVDTQYF
TGTGCCAGCAGCTTAGTGCGACAGGGTGTCGATACGCAGTATTTT
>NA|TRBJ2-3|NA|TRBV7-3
CASSHRGADSDTQYF
TGTGCCAGCAGCCACCGGGGGGCCGACTCAGATACGCAGTATTTT
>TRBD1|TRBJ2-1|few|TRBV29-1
CSVEEGTGLPYNEQFF
TGCAGCGTTGAAGAGGGGACAGGGCTTCCTTACAATGAGCAGTTCTTC
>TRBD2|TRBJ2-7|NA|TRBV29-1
CSVAGLADYYEQYF
TGCAGCGTAGCGGGACTAGCAGATTACTACGAGCAGTACTTC
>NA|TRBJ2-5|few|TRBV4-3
CASSQAWQGGETQYF
TGCGCCAGCAGCCAAGCCTGGCAGGGCGGGGAGACCCAGTACTTC
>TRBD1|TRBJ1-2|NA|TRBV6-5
CATEGGGYGYTF
TGTGCCACCGAAGGGGGCGGATATGGCTACACCTTC
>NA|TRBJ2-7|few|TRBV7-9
CASSALGAEQYF
TGTGCCAGCAGCGCCCTCGGAGCCGAGCAGTACTTC
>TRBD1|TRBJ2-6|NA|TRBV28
CASSRARDRASGANVLTF
TGTGCCAGCAGCCGCGCAAGGGACAGGGCCTCTGGGGCCAACGTCCTGACTTTC